Sequencing of this T cell receptor (beta chain) was carried out in a study of prognosis after radiotherapy for stage I lung cancer. A word on this clonotype: A much bigger clone sits one base away, suggesting this may be a read error.

From genomic DNA, two-round multiplex PCR was used to amplify TCR beta CDR3. For every TRBV and TRBJ gene, a specific primer was used in first-round PCR. TCRdb itself ran the multiplex PCR reads through MiXCR, one entry per CDR3 protein. The sample has 27,000 or so distinct CDR3 sequences, roughly 40% seen once; the top ten hold about 32%. The ends were cut back, 3 bases at V and 5 bases at J, with 16 bases in the middle. CDR1 and CDR2 from the germline V gene are LNHDA and SQIVND (reference sequence). The CDR3 is 15 residues long. The chain couples TRBV19 to TRBJ2-5; D gene uncertain. The receptor was isolated from a donor older than 45 with non-small cell lung cancer. Material: PBMCs, obtained before or after stereotactic body radiation therapy (not recorded which). This CDR3 reads CASSIMPSAEETQYF. CDR3 nucleotides: TGTGCCAGTAGTATCATGCCCAGCGCGGAGGAGACCCAGTACTTC.